The clone carrying this T cell receptor beta chain appeared a single time. This entry belongs to a study of cytomegalovirus exposure and HLA in healthy donors. Study summary: About 85 million unique TCR sequences came from HLA-typed donors in an early release.

Trimming took 4 bases from V and 6 from J; bases not matched to a gene: 11. Germline loops: CDR1 LGHNA, CDR2 YSLEER. The CDR3 has 16 residues. Vbeta (60) and Jbeta (13) primers were used in the PCR. TCRdb keeps only in-frame clones here, not all; method: immunoSEQ multiplex PCR. The sample includes fewer than 140,000 clones, over 70% seen only once; the top ten take 2.5% to 3%. The specimen sequenced was PBMCs. The genes are TRBV4-3 and TRBJ2-3; TRBD2 matches 9 bases. The TCR originated in a male donor in good health and CMV-seropositive. CDR3 loop: CASSPDVQRGVDTQYF. CDR3 coding DNA: TGCGCCAGCAGCCCGGACGTCCAGCGGGGGGTCGATACGCAGTATTTT.